The rows below give T cell receptor beta chains drawn from one sample of a study of cytomegalovirus exposure and HLA in healthy donors. Method: immunoSEQ multiplex PCR; TCRdb's copy keeps in-frame clones and lacks some. The sample gives under 150,000 clones, 80% of which show up once; 2% to 3% is in the top ten. Specimen: PBMCs. The receptors here all came from a man aged 50-60 years in good health and CMV-seronegative. CDR3s leave out the opening cysteine and the closing phenylalanine or tryptophan. Each record gives: J gene, V gene, CDR3 protein.

j_gene: TRBJ2-1; v_gene: TRBV6-5; CDR3aa: ASRQGAHNEQF
j_gene: TRBJ1-1; v_gene: TRBV19; CDR3aa: ASSTKTGDAEAF
j_gene: TRBJ2-3; v_gene: TRBV9; CDR3aa: ASSVGPSSTDTQY
j_gene: TRBJ2-1; v_gene: TRBV7-6; CDR3aa: ASSLVSGTGVYNEQF
j_gene: TRBJ2-1; v_gene: TRBV29-1; CDR3aa: SVPPIAGGPYNEQF
j_gene: TRBJ2-3; v_gene: TRBV30; CDR3aa: AWSGLAGFTDTQY
j_gene: TRBJ1-1; v_gene: TRBV2; CDR3aa: ASSAGGTSYTEAF
j_gene: TRBJ1-2; v_gene: TRBV18; CDR3aa: ASSGGQAELNYGYT
j_gene: TRBJ2-7; v_gene: TRBV6-6; CDR3aa: ASRTAGTSGSYEQY
j_gene: TRBJ2-7; v_gene: TRBV5-6; CDR3aa: ASSPTSGSRYEQY
j_gene: TRBJ1-4; v_gene: TRBV30; CDR3aa: AWSFSGVGEKLF
j_gene: TRBJ2-3; v_gene: TRBV27; CDR3aa: ASRLAGGQTDTQY
j_gene: TRBJ1-1; v_gene: TRBV11-2; CDR3aa: ASSLTGGMGTEAF
j_gene: TRBJ1-2; v_gene: TRBV11-1; CDR3aa: ASSSGTDYGYT
j_gene: TRBJ2-7; v_gene: TRBV11-2; CDR3aa: ASSRSYRVWSYEQY
j_gene: TRBJ1-3; v_gene: TRBV7-2; CDR3aa: ASSLQGGTIY
j_gene: TRBJ2-1; v_gene: TRBV30; CDR3aa: AWSVRGGTYNEQF
j_gene: TRBJ2-3; v_gene: TRBV13; CDR3aa: ASSPATSGGPDTQY
j_gene: TRBJ2-7; v_gene: TRBV5-4; CDR3aa: ASGFSGTINEQY
j_gene: TRBJ1-1; v_gene: TRBV6-1; CDR3aa: ASSADRDGSTEAF
j_gene: TRBJ2-1; v_gene: TRBV10-3; CDR3aa: AINQRALVVSVDEQF
j_gene: TRBJ1-5; v_gene: TRBV27; CDR3aa: ASSSNENQPQH
j_gene: TRBJ2-3; v_gene: TRBV16; CDR3aa: ASSQSVDTQY
j_gene: TRBJ2-1; v_gene: TRBV6-1; CDR3aa: ASSSGGDNEQF
j_gene: TRBJ2-7; v_gene: TRBV9; CDR3aa: ASSVHRQKPPYEQY
j_gene: TRBJ1-1; v_gene: TRBV5-4; CDR3aa: ASSSGVGGAEAF
j_gene: TRBJ2-5; v_gene: TRBV2; CDR3aa: ASSDNGGDDETQY
j_gene: TRBJ1-5; v_gene: TRBV7-6; CDR3aa: ASSSTGGQPQH
j_gene: TRBJ2-1; v_gene: TRBV11-3; CDR3aa: ASSSKGLAVDSSYNEQF
j_gene: TRBJ2-1; v_gene: TRBV18; CDR3aa: ASSPGTSGRGEQF
j_gene: TRBJ1-1; v_gene: TRBV5-1; CDR3aa: ASSLSYSNTEAF
j_gene: TRBJ2-4; v_gene: TRBV5-1; CDR3aa: ASSARQGAGAKNIQY
j_gene: TRBJ2-7; v_gene: TRBV19; CDR3aa: ASSIVTAQRYEQY
j_gene: TRBJ2-1; v_gene: TRBV6-1; CDR3aa: ASQRESRNEQF
j_gene: TRBJ2-3; v_gene: TRBV18; CDR3aa: ASSPTAGTTDTQY
j_gene: TRBJ1-2; v_gene: TRBV11-3; CDR3aa: ASQGDNYGYT
j_gene: TRBJ2-3; v_gene: TRBV20-1; CDR3aa: SAQGPDTQY
j_gene: TRBJ2-7; v_gene: TRBV5-1; CDR3aa: ASSLGGGGGIYEQY
j_gene: TRBJ1-2; v_gene: TRBV7-9; CDR3aa: ASSPLGGGYGYT
j_gene: TRBJ1-4; v_gene: TRBV30; CDR3aa: AWSWAAEEKLF
j_gene: TRBJ1-2; v_gene: TRBV7-2; CDR3aa: ASSLNREAQGGYT
j_gene: TRBJ2-3; v_gene: TRBV29-1; CDR3aa: SALQGHFSTDTQY
j_gene: TRBJ2-3; v_gene: TRBV7-9; CDR3aa: ASSRLGLAGTDTQY
j_gene: TRBJ1-5; v_gene: TRBV5-4; CDR3aa: ASSLPGQPQH
j_gene: TRBJ1-1; v_gene: TRBV29-1; CDR3aa: SVAGRLNTEAF
j_gene: TRBJ2-3; v_gene: TRBV5-1; CDR3aa: ASSLQYRSTDTQY
j_gene: TRBJ1-1; v_gene: TRBV14; CDR3aa: ASSHARTEAF
j_gene: TRBJ2-5; v_gene: TRBV7-3; CDR3aa: ASSLVQREGETQY
j_gene: TRBJ1-2; v_gene: TRBV9; CDR3aa: ASSDLIGEVGYT
j_gene: TRBJ2-3; v_gene: TRBV7-9; CDR3aa: ASSSAPGGRGADTQY
j_gene: TRBJ2-3; v_gene: TRBV9; CDR3aa: ASSVGGGVPHTDTQY
j_gene: TRBJ1-5; v_gene: TRBV11-2; CDR3aa: ASSSRQGSNQPQH